The clone carrying this TCR beta chain was counted only a few times. TCRdb independently ran MiXCR on the PCR reads; one entry per CDR3 protein. Among about 630,000 distinct CDR3 sequences, approximately 24% were seen once, and the ten largest hold approximately 0.75%. V shed 0 bases and J shed 1 base, with 13 bases lying between them. The CDR3 has 17 amino acids. CDR1 LGHNA and CDR2 YSLEER come from the germline V gene. These data are taken from a study of molecular identifiers for immune sequencing clone quantification. Naive CD8 libraries came from around 20,000 to 1,000,000 sorted cells with 10%, 30% or 50% RNA. Sorting defined naive CD8 T cells as CD8+CD4-CCR7+CD45RA+.

Specimen: naive CD8+ T cells from blood, with Jurkat cell RNA spiked in. Stated subset: FACS-sorted CD8+CD4-CCR7+CD45RA+ naive T cells. The chain combines TRBV4-3 with TRBJ2-1, with D possibly matching TRBD1 (5 bases). The source is a human donor in good health. Some libraries in this study had Jurkat cell RNA spiked in. CDR3 sequence (DNA): TGCGCCAGCAGCCAAGAGGGGTGGCAGGGATCCTACAATGAGCAGTTCTTC. This translates into CASSQEGWQGSYNEQFF.